The 15 T cell receptor beta chains in this list originate from one sample, sequenced in a study of PD-1 blockade in classical Hodgkin lymphoma. TCRdb's table, derived via immunoSEQ multiplex PCR, lists solely in-frame clones and lacks some. The sample contains around 93,000 clones, more than 70% of which appear only once. Time point reported: cycle 4 day 1 (C4D1), after more than five weeks of nivolumab. All patients relapsed after autologous stem cell transplantation, and brentuximab vedotin exposure varied. The sample consisted of peripheral blood mononuclear cells (PBMCs), taken before the fourth cycle of nivolumab. The receptors shown here come from a human donor with classical Hodgkin lymphoma.

The chain carries TRBV19 and TRBJ1-2, with D uncertain. Trimming left V 6 bases short and J 3 bases short, with 11 bases between. CDR1 and CDR2 (germline): LNHDA, SQIVND (reference sequence). The length of the CDR3 is 13 residues. Here the CDR3 reads CASSPTDDYGYTF. CDR3 DNA sequence: TGTGCCAGTAGCCCCACAGACGACTATGGCTACACCTTC.

The chain employs TRBV12-5 and TRBJ1-3; D possibly corresponds to TRBD1 (5 bases). Trimming stripped 3 bases from V and 4 bases from J, with 13 bases between. The CDR3 covers 15 residues. Germline V lookup: CDR1 LGHNT, CDR2 FRNRAP. The CDR3 DNA is TGTGCTAGTGGTTTCGGCAGGGCTCAAGGAAACACCATATATTTT. This gives the protein CASGFGRAQGNTIYF.

Here the CDR3 reads CASSSESDRRRYGYTF. In nucleotides, the CDR3 is TGTGCCAGCAGTTCCGAATCGGACAGACGAAGATATGGCTACACCTTC. V and J are TRBV28 and TRBJ1-2; D possibly corresponds to TRBD1 (6 bases). Germline assignment: CDR1 MDHEN and CDR2 SYDVKM. This CDR3 comprises 16 residues. With 4 bases removed from V and 5 bases from J, the gap between germline ends came to 20 bases.

The chain has TRBV2 and TRBJ1-4; a weak D match, TRBD1 (6 bases). The CDR3 totals 12 residues. CDR1 and CDR2 (germline): SNHLY, FYNNEI. V dropped 6 bases and J dropped 7 bases, with 9 bases sitting between them. CDR3 nucleotide sequence: TGTGCCAGCAGACAGGGCGGTGAAAAACTGTTTTTT. It specifies CASRQGGEKLFF.

The J gene is TRBJ2-5, the V gene TRBV5-6, with TRBD2 matching 7 bases. V lost 3 bases to trimming and J lost 5 bases; unmatched junction nucleotides: 7. The CDR3 is made up of 14 amino acids. Germline CDR1 is SGHDT and CDR2 is YYEEEE. The CDR3 protein is CASSSTSAGETQYF. As DNA, the CDR3 is TGTGCCAGCAGCTCCACTAGCGCGGGGGAGACCCAGTACTTC.

V and J are TRBV6-5 and TRBJ2-1; D is possibly TRBD1 or TRBD2 (5 bases each). The V and J ends lost 0 bases and 9 bases respectively, with 15 bases between them. The CDR3 is 15 residues long. Germline V gene lookup returns CDR1 MNHEY and CDR2 SVGAGI. In DNA, the CDR3 is TGTGCCAGCAGTTACTCATCCCAGGGTGGGGGTGAGCAGTTCTTC. Residues: CASSYSSQGGGEQFF.

In DNA form, the CDR3 reads TGTGCCAGCAAGAGGACAGCGACCTACGAGCAGTACTTC. Translated: CASKRTATYEQYF. This chain joins TRBV5-6 and TRBJ2-7; TRBD1 is a possible D gene (6 bases). Per germline, CDR1 SGHDT and CDR2 YYEEEE. The CDR3 covers 13 residues. V lost 6 bases, J lost 2 bases, and 12 bases lay in between.

The chain combines TRBV5-8 with TRBJ1-4; D call uncertain. CDR1 and CDR2 from the germline V gene are SGHTS and YDEGEE. Deletions cut 6 bases from V and 7 bases from J, with 7 bases between. The CDR3 consists of 11 residues. The CDR3 region is CASTLTEKLFF. DNA for the CDR3: TGTGCCAGCACCCTTACTGAAAAACTGTTTTTT.

This chain joins TRBV6-6 and TRBJ2-4; 7 nucleotides match TRBD1. CDR3 length: 15 amino acids. V was clipped by 7 bases and J by 9 bases; unmatched bases: 15. CDR1 is MNHNY and CDR2 is SVGAGI in the germline V gene (reference sequence). Here the CDR3 DNA reads TGTGCCAGCACCTCGACAGGGTCGTTGGTGGGCATTCAGTACTTC. Its protein product is CASTSTGSLVGIQYF.

V usage is TRBV27 and J usage is TRBJ1-1; D call uncertain. The CDR3 spans 13 residues. CDR1 MNHEY and CDR2 SMNVEV come from the germline V gene (reference sequence). V lost 8 bases, J lost 4 bases, and 14 bases lay in between. The CDR3 is CASSARESTEAFF. In DNA, the CDR3 is TGTGCCAGCTCTGCCCGGGAGAGCACTGAAGCTTTCTTT.

The chain combines TRBV18 with TRBJ2-1; 7 positions agree with TRBD2. The CDR3 is 15 amino acids. V was clipped by 2 bases and J by 5 bases; unmatched bases: 6. Looked up from germline, CDR1 is KGHSH and CDR2 is LQKENI. The CDR3 DNA reads as TGTGCCAGCTCACCAGGGCTAGCGGTTAACAATGAGCAGTTCTTC. Encoded protein: CASSPGLAVNNEQFF. Full variable domain (outside the CDR3, taken from reference TRBV18 and TRBJ2-1): NAGVMQNPRHLVRRRGQEARLRCSPMKGHSHVYWYRQLPEEGLKFMVYLQKENIIDESGMPKERFSAEFPKEGPSILRIQQVVRGDSAAYFCASSPGLAVNNEQFFGPGTRLTVL.

The chain joins TRBV6-4 to TRBJ2-3, with 8 bases matching TRBD2. The CDR3 covers 15 residues. V dropped 4 bases and J dropped 2; count of bases not matched to a gene: 5. Per germline, CDR1 MRHNA and CDR2 SNTAGT. CDR3 in amino acids: CASSGTGGPTDTQYF. CDR3 nucleotides: TGTGCCAGCAGTGGAACGGGAGGGCCCACAGATACGCAGTATTTT.

The chain couples TRBV7-3 to TRBJ2-1; D uncertain. Germline V gives CDR1 SGHTA, CDR2 FQGTGA. The CDR3 length is 16 residues. The V end was cut by 1 base, the J end by 6 bases, with 16 bases between. CDR3 loop: CASSLNPDRGGNEQFF. Written as DNA, the CDR3 is TGTGCCAGCAGCTTAAATCCGGACCGAGGCGGCAATGAGCAGTTCTTC.

The rearrangement joins TRBV14 to TRBJ1-1; maybe TRBD1 (6 bases). The V end was cut by 2 bases, the J end by 4 bases, with 8 bases between. This CDR3 contains 13 residues. The germline CDR1 and CDR2 sequences are SGHDN and FVKESK. CDR3 residues: CASSQQGGTEAFF. The CDR3 DNA follows: TGTGCCAGCAGCCAACAAGGGGGCACTGAAGCTTTCTTT.

This chain uses TRBV11-2 with TRBJ2-3, with D unclear. Germline loops: CDR1 SGHAT, CDR2 FQNNGV. The V and J ends lost 5 bases and 2 bases respectively, with 2 bases between them. The CDR3 spans 11 residues. CDR3 nucleotide sequence: TGTGCCAGCAGCCCCACAGATACGCAGTATTTT. Translated: CASSPTDTQYF.